This is a list of T cell receptor beta chains from one sample in a study. One entry per CDR3 protein, called by TCRdb with MiXCR from the RT-PCR reads. The data contain almost 700,000 distinct CDR3 sequences, approximately 15% of them singletons. Sample: memory CD4+ T cells from blood. These receptors were collected from a female donor in good health, serving as a healthy control. Each CDR3 is given with its conserved first and last residue. The D gene is left open where the match is weak. For some rows the clone size is stated as once, few or many, or as a class when expanded; others skip it.

J | V | D | length | size | DNA | CDR3
TRBJ2-7 | TRBV7-3 | NA | 15 | NA | TGTGCCAGCAGCCCCATGGCGGGGGCAACCTACGAGCAGTACTTC | CASSPMAGATYEQYF
TRBJ2-2 | TRBV7-2 | NA | 15 | many | TGTGCCAGCAGCTTAGCGGGGTCGAACACCGGGGAGCTGTTTTTT | CASSLAGSNTGELFF
TRBJ2-2 | TRBV7-6 | NA | 16 | few | TGTGCCAGCAGCCCCCTGACTAACGCGAACACCGGGGAGCTGTTTTTT | CASSPLTNANTGELFF
TRBJ2-3 | TRBV9 | NA | 17 | few | TGTGCCAGCAGCGTAGCGGTGGGAGGCCTCAGCACAGATACGCAGTATTTT | CASSVAVGGLSTDTQYF
TRBJ1-6 | TRBV20-1 | TRBD1 | 15 | many | TGCAGTGCTAGAGTAGGGACAGGGATAAGTTCACCCCTCCACTTT | CSARVGTGISSPLHF
TRBJ2-7 | TRBV20-1 | NA | 13 | few | TGCAGTGCTTTATGGAGGGCCGGGAACGAGCAGTACTTC | CSALWRAGNEQYF
TRBJ1-2 | TRBV4-2 | TRBD1 | 17 | NA | TGTGCCAGAAGCCGCACATACCAGGGACAGGGGGCGAGGGCCCTTTTCTTC | CARSRTYQGQGARALFF
TRBJ1-2 | TRBV12-3/TRBV12-4 | NA | 12 | NA | TGTGCCAGCAGAACAAGAAACTATGGCTACACCTTC | CASRTRNYGYTF
TRBJ2-4 | TRBV7-2 | NA | 14 | NA | TGTGCCAGCAGCCCCCAGGCAGCCAAAAACATTCAGTACTTC | CASSPQAAKNIQYF
TRBJ1-5 | TRBV20-1 | NA | 15 | few | TGCAGTGCTAGTCCCGGACAGTTGAGCAATCAGCCCCAGCATTTT | CSASPGQLSNQPQHF
TRBJ1-1 | TRBV3-1 | TRBD1 | 14 | few | TGTGCCAGCAGTACAGGGGGCCTGAACACTGAAGCTTTCTTT | CASSTGGLNTEAFF
TRBJ2-7 | TRBV28 | NA | 18 | few | TGTGCCAGCAGTTTATTGTTAGGACTGGAACTTAGCTCCTACGAGCAGTACTTC | CASSLLLGLELSSYEQYF
TRBJ1-1 | TRBV5-1 | NA | 15 | NA | TGCGCCAGCAGTGGGATCGGGGTCTTGAACACTGAAGCTTTCTTT | CASSGIGVLNTEAFF
TRBJ2-3 | TRBV5-5 | NA | 14 | many | TGTGCCAGCAGCTTGGGCCGAGTGGCAGATACGCAGTATTTT | CASSLGRVADTQYF
TRBJ2-1 | TRBV4-3 | NA | 13 | many | TGCGCCAGCAGCCAAGAGGGCAGGAATGAGCAGTTCTTC | CASSQEGRNEQFF
TRBJ2-2 | TRBV3-1 | TRBD2 | 16 | few | TGTGCCAGCAGCCGTCGACTAGCGGAGAACACCGGGGAGCTGTTTTTT | CASSRRLAENTGELFF
TRBJ1-3 | TRBV5-1 | NA | 16 | NA | TGCGCCAGCAGCTTGGAGCCGGGCGCAACTGGAAACACCATATATTTT | CASSLEPGATGNTIYF
TRBJ2-3 | TRBV4-3 | NA | 16 | NA | TGCGCCAGCAGCCAAACCCGGGGGGCCAACACAGATACGCAGTATTTT | CASSQTRGANTDTQYF
TRBJ1-5 | TRBV6-5 | NA | 13 | many | TGTGCCAGCAGATACGGGGAAAATCAGCCCCAGCATTTT | CASRYGENQPQHF
TRBJ2-3 | TRBV19 | TRBD2 | 17 | NA | TGTGCCAGTAGTTTCTCGCCGTCTAGCGGACGCACAGATACGCAGTATTTT | CASSFSPSSGRTDTQYF
TRBJ1-2 | TRBV5-6 | TRBD1 | 15 | few | TGTGCCAGCAGCTTGCTCCACTCAGGGGGCTATGGCTACACCTTC | CASSLLHSGGYGYTF
TRBJ2-7 | TRBV7-9 | NA | 14 | few | TGTGCCAGCGACTTAGGGGGGCCCACCTACGAGCAGTACTTC | CASDLGGPTYEQYF
TRBJ1-2 | TRBV29-1 | NA | 10 | many | TGCAGCGTTGGCGAAAGGGGCTACACCTTC | CSVGERGYTF
TRBJ2-5 | TRBV7-3 | NA | 15 | few | TGTGCCAGCAGCCCGGGCAGCAGTGGTTGGGAGACCCAGTACTTC | CASSPGSSGWETQYF
TRBJ2-5 | TRBV6-2/TRBV6-3 | TRBD1 | 15 | few | TGTGCCAGCAGTTACTCCCCAGGGGGCGCAGAGACCCAGTACTTC | CASSYSPGGAETQYF
TRBJ1-2 | TRBV28 | NA | 13 | NA | TGTGCCAGCAGTTTAAGTTGGGGATATGGCTACACCTTC | CASSLSWGYGYTF
TRBJ2-7 | TRBV4-3 | NA | 13 | many | TGCGCCAGCAGCCAAGTGACAAATTACGAGCAGTACTTC | CASSQVTNYEQYF
TRBJ1-2 | TRBV3-1 | NA | 13 | NA | TGTGCCAGCAGCCAAGGGGTCGACAGGGGCTACACCTTC | CASSQGVDRGYTF
TRBJ2-3 | TRBV9 | TRBD1 | 16 | NA | TGTGCCAGCAGCGGTAGACAGGGGCAAGGGCCAGATACGCAGTATTTT | CASSGRQGQGPDTQYF
TRBJ2-1 | TRBV7-3 | TRBD2 | 15 | many | TGTGCCAGCAGCCCTAGCGGGAGCTCCTACAATGAGCAGTTCTTC | CASSPSGSSYNEQFF
TRBJ2-3 | TRBV29-1 | NA | 12 | many | TGCAGCGTTGAGCCGAGCACAGATACGCAGTATTTT | CSVEPSTDTQYF
TRBJ2-1 | TRBV5-1 | TRBD2 | 16 | many | TGCGCCAGCAGCGCCCGACTAGCGGGACGACCCGGGGAGCAGTTCTTC | CASSARLAGRPGEQFF
TRBJ2-7 | TRBV2 | TRBD1 | 15 | NA | TGTGCCAGCATGGGACCAGGGGGCCTATCCTACGAGCAGTACTTC | CASMGPGGLSYEQYF
TRBJ2-1 | TRBV5-1 | TRBD2 | 17 | few | TGCGCCAGCAGCTTGAATCCCGCGGGAGGATCGGGCAATGAGCAGTTCTTC | CASSLNPAGGSGNEQFF
TRBJ2-7 | TRBV7-6 | NA | 12 | NA | TGTGCCAGCAGCCCGCCGATTGGTGGGCAGTACTTC | CASSPPIGGQYF
TRBJ2-1 | TRBV12-3/TRBV12-4 | TRBD1 | 14 | NA | TGTGCCAGCAGCGACAGGGTGATAAACAATGAGCAGTTCTTC | CASSDRVINNEQFF
TRBJ1-6 | TRBV10-3 | TRBD1 | 15 | many | TGTGCCATCAGTGAGGGGACAGTCTATAATTCACCCCTCCACTTT | CAISEGTVYNSPLHF